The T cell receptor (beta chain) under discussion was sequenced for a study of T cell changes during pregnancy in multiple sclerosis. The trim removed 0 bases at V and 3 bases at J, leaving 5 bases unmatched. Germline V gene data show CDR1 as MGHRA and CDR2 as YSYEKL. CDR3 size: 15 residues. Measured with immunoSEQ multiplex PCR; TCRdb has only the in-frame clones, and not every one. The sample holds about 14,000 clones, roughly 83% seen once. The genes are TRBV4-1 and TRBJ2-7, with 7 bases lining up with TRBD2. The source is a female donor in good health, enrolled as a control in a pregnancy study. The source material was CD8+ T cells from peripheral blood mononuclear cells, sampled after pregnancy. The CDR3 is CASSQEFGGSYEQYF. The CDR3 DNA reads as TGCGCCAGCAGCCAAGAATTCGGGGGGAGCTACGAGCAGTACTTC.